Below, 3 T cell receptor beta chains from the same sample are listed, as sequenced in a study of blood T cell repertoires in COVID-19. Profiled with immunoSEQ multiplex PCR; TCRdb holds only in-frame clones, not every one. Here the sample spans 100,000 to 150,000 clones, about 74% being singletons. Sample: peripheral blood. All receptors derive from a man in his sixties with acute or convalescent COVID-19.

V gene TRBV19 combines with J gene TRBJ1-2; no reliable D call. V was shortened by 4 bases and J by 4 bases, with 13 bases between the two germline ends. CDR1 is LNHDA, CDR2 SQIVND, per germline (reference sequence). CDR3 length equals 14 residues. The CDR3 is CASSTGSTVYGYTF. CDR3 in DNA: TGTGCCAGTAGTACTGGTTCCACTGTCTATGGCTACACCTTC.

This clone was seen once. The chain joins TRBV19 to TRBJ1-2; 8 nucleotides agree with TRBD1. From germline, CDR1 is LNHDA and CDR2 SQIVND (reference sequence). V was clipped by 4 bases and J by 4 bases; unmatched bases: 8. The CDR3 contains 15 residues. CDR3 DNA sequence: TGTGCCAGTAGTACCGATGACAGGGGTGGCTATGGCTACACCTTC. Its protein is CASSTDDRGGYGYTF.

This chain connects TRBV28 to TRBJ1-2; TRBD1 is a possible D gene (5 bases). This CDR3 has 14 amino acids. Germline V gene data show CDR1 as MDHEN and CDR2 as SYDVKM. V was pared by 3 bases and J by 0 bases, with 8 bases between. The CDR3 nucleotides read TGTGCCAGCAGTTTGGGGCAGACTAACTATGGCTACACCTTC. Its translation is CASSLGQTNYGYTF.